These 4 T cell receptor beta chains came from one sample sequenced in a study of shared clonotypes between healthy human individuals. The data were produced by immunoSEQ multiplex PCR, yet TCRdb's version contains in-frame clones alone and is incomplete. The sample records hundreds of thousands of clones, roughly 95% being singletons. CD45RO-negative cells were positively selected for CCR7, leaving out terminally differentiated effector memory CD45RA+ cells. Sequencing was performed on naive CD8+ T cells sorted from blood. The receptors come from a woman aged 25 to 39 in good health.

Remarks on this clone: The sample contains more than one DNA sequence encoding this CDR3. This chain connects TRBV29-1 to TRBJ2-5; D unclear. The better agreement between TRBJ2-7 and the DNA end casts doubt on the J call. The CDR3 consists of 12 residues. CDR1 is SQVTM and CDR2 is ANQGSEA in the germline V gene. CDR3 coding DNA: TGCAGCGTTAGCGCAGGATCCTACGAGCAGTACTTC. It is translated as CSVSAGSYEQYF.

The V call is TRBV6-5, the J call TRBJ2-7, with TRBD2 matching over 9 bases. With V trimmed by 2 bases and J by 4 bases, 9 bases remained unmatched. Germline values: CDR1 MNHEY, CDR2 SVGAGI. This CDR3 comprises 16 residues. CDR3 nucleotides: TGTGCCAGCAGTTACATTGGCGCGGGAGGGACTTACGAGCAGTACTTC. This translates into CASSYIGAGGTYEQYF.

V and J are TRBV5-6 and TRBJ2-5; 9 bases are shared with TRBD1. V dropped 2 bases and J dropped 5; count of bases not matched to a gene: 7. The CDR3 length is 15 residues. CDR1 SGHDT and CDR2 YYEEEE come from the germline V gene. CDR3 amino acids: CASSFGTGMAETQYF. CDR3 bases: TGTGCCAGCAGCTTCGGGACAGGGATGGCGGAGACCCAGTACTTC.

The gene calls are TRBV10-1 and TRBJ2-1; D gene uncertain. The V gene lost 2 bases and the J gene lost 2 bases, with 10 bases spanning the gap. Germline-derived CDR1 and CDR2 are WNHNN and SYGVQD (reference sequence). The CDR3 length is 15 residues. The CDR3 sequence is CASSETEIPYNEQFF. DNA of the CDR3: TGCGCCAGCAGTGAGACCGAAATTCCCTACAATGAGCAGTTCTTC.